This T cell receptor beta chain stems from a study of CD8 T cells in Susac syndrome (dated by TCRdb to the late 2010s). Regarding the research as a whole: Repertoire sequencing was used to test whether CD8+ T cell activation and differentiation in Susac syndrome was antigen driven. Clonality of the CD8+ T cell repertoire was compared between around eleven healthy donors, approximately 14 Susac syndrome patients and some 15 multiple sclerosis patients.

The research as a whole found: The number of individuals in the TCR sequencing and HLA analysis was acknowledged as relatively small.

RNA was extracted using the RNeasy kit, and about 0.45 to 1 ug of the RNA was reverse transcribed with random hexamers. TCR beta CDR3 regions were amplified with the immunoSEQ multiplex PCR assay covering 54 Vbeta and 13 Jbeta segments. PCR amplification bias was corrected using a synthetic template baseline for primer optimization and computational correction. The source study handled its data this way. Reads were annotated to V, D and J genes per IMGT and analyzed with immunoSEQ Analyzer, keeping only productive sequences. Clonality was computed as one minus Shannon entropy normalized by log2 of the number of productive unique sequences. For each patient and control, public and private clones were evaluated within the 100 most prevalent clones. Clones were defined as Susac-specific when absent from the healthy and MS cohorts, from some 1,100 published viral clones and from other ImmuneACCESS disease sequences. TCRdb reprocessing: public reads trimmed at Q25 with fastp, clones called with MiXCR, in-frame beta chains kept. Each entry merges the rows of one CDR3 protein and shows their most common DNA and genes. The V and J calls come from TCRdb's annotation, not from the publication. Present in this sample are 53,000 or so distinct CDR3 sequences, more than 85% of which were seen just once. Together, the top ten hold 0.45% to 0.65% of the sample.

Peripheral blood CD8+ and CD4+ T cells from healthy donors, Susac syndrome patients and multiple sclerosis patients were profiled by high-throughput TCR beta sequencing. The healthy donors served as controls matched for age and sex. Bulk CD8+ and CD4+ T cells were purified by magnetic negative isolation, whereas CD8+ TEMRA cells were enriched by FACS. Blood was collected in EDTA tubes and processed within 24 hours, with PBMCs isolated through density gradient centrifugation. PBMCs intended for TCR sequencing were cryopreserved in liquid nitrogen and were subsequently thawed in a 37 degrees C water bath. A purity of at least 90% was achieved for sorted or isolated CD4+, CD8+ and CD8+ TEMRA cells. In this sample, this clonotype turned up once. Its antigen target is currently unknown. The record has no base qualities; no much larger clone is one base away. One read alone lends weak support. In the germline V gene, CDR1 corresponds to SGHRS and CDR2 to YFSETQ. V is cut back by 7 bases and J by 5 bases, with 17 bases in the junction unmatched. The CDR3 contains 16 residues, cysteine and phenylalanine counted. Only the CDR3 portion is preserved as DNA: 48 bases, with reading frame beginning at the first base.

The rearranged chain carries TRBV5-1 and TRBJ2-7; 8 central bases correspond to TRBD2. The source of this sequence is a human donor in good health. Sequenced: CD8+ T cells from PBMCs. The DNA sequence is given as TGCGCCAGCGGATCCTCGGCGGGAGGACCGGTCGACGAGCAGTACTTC. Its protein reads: CASGSSAGGPVDEQYF. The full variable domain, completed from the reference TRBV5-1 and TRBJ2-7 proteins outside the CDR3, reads KAGVTQTPRYLIKTRGQQVTLSCSPISGHRSVSWYQQTPGQGLQFLFEYFSETQRNKGNFPGRFSGRQFSNSRSEMNVSTLELGDSALYLCASGSSAGGPVDEQYFGPGTRLTVT.